The following is a T cell receptor (beta chain) sequence with its context. Its matching antigen is unknown. Lactation, pregnancy, other autoimmune disease or uncontrolled infection excluded patients. Each diagnosis was grounded in clinical symptoms, serum thyroxine and TRAb, thyroid ultrasound, and orbital computed tomography. What was amplified from RNA transcripts were TCR beta CDR3 regions. When the TCR CDR3 underwent first-round RT-PCR, the HTBI primer set was used. MiXCR, applied by TCRdb to the multiplex PCR reads, yields one record per CDR3 protein. The data hold around 580,000 distinct CDR3 sequences, with roughly 46% observed a single time. CDR3 size: 13 residues. V was trimmed by 7 bases and J by 10 bases, leaving 16 bases between them. These data come from a study of T cells in Graves' hyperthyroidism and ophthalmopathy. Study outcomes and limitations: Peripheral blood also featured most of the thyroid clonotypes expanded above 0.001.

The sequenced sample was peripheral blood or thyroid tissue (not recorded which). The rearrangement uses TRBV12-3 or TRBV12-4 and TRBJ1-4; D is possibly TRBD1 (6 bases). The sequence derives from a woman aged 18 to 35 with Graves' hyperthyroidism. In DNA form, the CDR3 reads TGTGCCAGCACTACAATGGGGGCTGGAAAACTGTTTTTT. It codes for CASTTMGAGKLFF.